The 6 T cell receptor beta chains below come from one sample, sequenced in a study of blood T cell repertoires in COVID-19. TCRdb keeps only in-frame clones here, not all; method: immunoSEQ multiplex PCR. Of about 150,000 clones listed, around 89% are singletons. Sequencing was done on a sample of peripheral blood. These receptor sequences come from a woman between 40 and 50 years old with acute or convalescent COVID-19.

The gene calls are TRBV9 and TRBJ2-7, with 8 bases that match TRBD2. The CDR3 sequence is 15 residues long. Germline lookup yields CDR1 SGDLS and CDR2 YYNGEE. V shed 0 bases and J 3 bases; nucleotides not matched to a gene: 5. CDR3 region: CASSVADSGNYEQYF. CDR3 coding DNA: TGTGCCAGCAGCGTAGCCGATAGCGGGAACTACGAGCAGTACTTC.

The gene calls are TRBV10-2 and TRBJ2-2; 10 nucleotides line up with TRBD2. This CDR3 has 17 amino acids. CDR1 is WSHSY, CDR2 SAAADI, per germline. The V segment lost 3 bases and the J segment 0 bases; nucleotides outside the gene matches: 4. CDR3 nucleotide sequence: TGCGCCAGCAGTGATGGGACTAGCGTCTCGAACACCGGGGAGCTGTTTTTT. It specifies CASSDGTSVSNTGELFF.

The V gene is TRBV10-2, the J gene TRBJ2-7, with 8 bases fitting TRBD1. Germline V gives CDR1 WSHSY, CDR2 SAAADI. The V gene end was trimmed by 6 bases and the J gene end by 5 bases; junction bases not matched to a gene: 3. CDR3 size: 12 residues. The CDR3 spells CASRGQANEQYF. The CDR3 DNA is TGCGCCAGCAGGGGACAGGCTAACGAGCAGTACTTC.

The CDR3, as DNA: TGCAGCGCTACAGGGATGAACACCGGGGAGCTGTTTTTT. Amino acids: CSATGMNTGELFF. The rearrangement links TRBV29-1 to TRBJ2-2; D perhaps matches TRBD1 (6 bases). This CDR3 comprises 13 residues. The germline V gene encodes CDR1 SQVTM and CDR2 ANQGSEA. V was trimmed by 7 bases and J by 1 base, leaving 10 bases between them.

The DNA for the CDR3 is TGTGCCAGTAGTGGACAGGGGGCGGTGGAAAAACTGTTTTTT. Encoded protein: CASSGQGAVEKLFF. This rearrangement joins TRBV19 to TRBJ1-4; 11 bases align to TRBD1. Unmatched junction bases numbered 4, after V lost 5 bases and J lost 8 bases. CDR3 length equals 14 residues. Germline V lookup: CDR1 LNHDA, CDR2 SQIVND (reference sequence).

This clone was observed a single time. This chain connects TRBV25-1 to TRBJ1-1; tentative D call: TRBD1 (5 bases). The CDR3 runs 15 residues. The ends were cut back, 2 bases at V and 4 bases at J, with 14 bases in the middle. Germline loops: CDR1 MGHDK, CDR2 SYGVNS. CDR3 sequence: CASSERLTEATEAFF. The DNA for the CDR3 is TGTGCCAGCAGTGAACGACTGACAGAGGCCACTGAAGCTTTCTTT.